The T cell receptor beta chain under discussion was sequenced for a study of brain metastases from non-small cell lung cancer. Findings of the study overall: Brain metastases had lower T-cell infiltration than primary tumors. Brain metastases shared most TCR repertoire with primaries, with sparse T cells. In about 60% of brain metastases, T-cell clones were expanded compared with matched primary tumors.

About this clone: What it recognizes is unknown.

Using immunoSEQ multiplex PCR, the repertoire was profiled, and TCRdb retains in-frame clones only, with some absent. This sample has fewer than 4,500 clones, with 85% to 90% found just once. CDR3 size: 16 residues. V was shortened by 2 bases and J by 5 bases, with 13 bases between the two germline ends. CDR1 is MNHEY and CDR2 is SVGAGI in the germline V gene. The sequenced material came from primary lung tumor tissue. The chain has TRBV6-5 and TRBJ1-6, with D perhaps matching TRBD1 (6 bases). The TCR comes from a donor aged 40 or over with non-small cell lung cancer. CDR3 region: CASSYTLTGNNSPLHF. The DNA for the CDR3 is TGTGCCAGCAGTTACACCCTCACAGGGAATAATTCACCCCTCCACTTT.